This TCR beta chain stems from a study of T-cell memory formation after mild COVID-19. Via MiXCR, TCRdb re-called the 5' RACE reads, giving one row per CDR3 protein. This table holds some 300,000 distinct CDR3 sequences, roughly a fifth found once. In its sample, this clonotype was seen a few times. The TCR sequence derives from a man in his late teens or twenties who had mild COVID-19 (a few samples of this study predate the infection). Cell type and time point are not known. Sequenced sample: PBMCs or a T cell subset sorted from them (not recorded which).

The CDR3 region is CSAVQGGNEKLFF. The CDR3 DNA follows: TGCAGTGCTGTACAGGGGGGTAATGAAAAACTGTTTTTT. The chain recombines TRBV20-1 with TRBJ1-4, with 8 bases lining up with TRBD1. Germline values: CDR1 DFQATT, CDR2 SNEGSKA (reference sequence). With V trimmed by 5 bases and J by 4 bases, 3 bases remained unmatched. The CDR3 is 13 amino acids.